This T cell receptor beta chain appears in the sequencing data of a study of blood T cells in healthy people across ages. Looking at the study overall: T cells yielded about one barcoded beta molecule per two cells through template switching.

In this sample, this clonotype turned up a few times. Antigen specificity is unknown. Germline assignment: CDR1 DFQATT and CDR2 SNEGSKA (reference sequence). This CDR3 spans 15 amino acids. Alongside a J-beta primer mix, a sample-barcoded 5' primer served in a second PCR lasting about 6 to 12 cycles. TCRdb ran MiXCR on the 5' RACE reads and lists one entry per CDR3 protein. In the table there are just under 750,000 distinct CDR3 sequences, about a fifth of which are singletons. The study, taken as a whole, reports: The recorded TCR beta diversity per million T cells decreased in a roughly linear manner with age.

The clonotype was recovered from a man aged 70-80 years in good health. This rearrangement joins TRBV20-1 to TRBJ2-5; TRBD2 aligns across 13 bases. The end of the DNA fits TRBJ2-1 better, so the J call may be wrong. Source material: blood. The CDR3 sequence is CSARSTSGRYNEQFF. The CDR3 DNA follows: TGCAGTGCTAGATCGACTAGCGGGAGGTACAATGAGCAGTTCTTC.